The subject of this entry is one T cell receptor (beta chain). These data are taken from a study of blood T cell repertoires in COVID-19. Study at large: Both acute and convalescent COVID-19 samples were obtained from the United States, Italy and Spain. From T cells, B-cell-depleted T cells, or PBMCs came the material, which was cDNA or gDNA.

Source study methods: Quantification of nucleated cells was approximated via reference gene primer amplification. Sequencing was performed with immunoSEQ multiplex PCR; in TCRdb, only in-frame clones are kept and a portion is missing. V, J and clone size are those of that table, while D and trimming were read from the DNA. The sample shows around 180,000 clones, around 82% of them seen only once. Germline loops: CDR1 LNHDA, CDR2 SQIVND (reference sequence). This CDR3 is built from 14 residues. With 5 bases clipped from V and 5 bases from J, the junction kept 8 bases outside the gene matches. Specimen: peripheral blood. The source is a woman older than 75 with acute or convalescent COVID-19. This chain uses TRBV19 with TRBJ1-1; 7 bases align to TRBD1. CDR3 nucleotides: TGTGCCAGTAGTGTACAGGGGACGGGGACTGAAGCTTTCTTT. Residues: CASSVQGTGTEAFF.